Described below is a single T cell receptor beta chain sequence and its context. The antigen is not known. The source of the sample is a study of blood T cells in healthy people across ages. Study results and limitations: In long-lived donors, naive CD4+ cell counts and diversity exceeded those of aged donors.

The second PCR ran roughly 6 to 11 cycles with a sample-barcoded 5' primer and J-beta primers. TCRdb independently ran MiXCR on the 5' RACE reads; one entry per CDR3 protein. Of approximately 780,000 distinct CDR3 sequences listed, roughly 26% are singletons. This CDR3 is 14 amino acids long. The V end lost 0 bases, the J end lost 3 bases, and 7 bases lay between the germline ends. Germline V gives CDR1 LNHNV, CDR2 YYDKDF (reference sequence). The same data also contributed to another study, on T cells of mothers and their children. Per that paper: The donor cohort consisted of a few healthy Caucasian mothers and their six children.

The source material was blood. The receptor was isolated from a boy younger than 18 in good health. The chain uses TRBV15 and TRBJ2-3; the D is unclear. CDR3 nucleotides: TGTGCCACCAGCAGAGATCTACTGACAGATACGCAGTATTTT. It is translated as CATSRDLLTDTQYF.